Below, 21 T cell receptor beta chains from the same sample are listed, as sequenced in a study of Graves' ophthalmopathy and Graves' hyperthyroidism. The study amplified TCR beta CDR3 regions using RNA transcripts. Amplification began with first-round RT-PCR using HTBI primers, then second-round multiplex PCR was performed. One entry per CDR3 protein, called by TCRdb with MiXCR from the multiplex PCR reads. The sample holds about 500,000 distinct CDR3 sequences, roughly 39% seen once. Sequenced input: peripheral blood or thyroid tissue (not recorded which). Every receptor here comes from an adult man with Graves' hyperthyroidism.

The chain recombines TRBV7-3 with TRBJ1-2; 11 nucleotides line up with TRBD1. Trimming took 3 bases from V and 1 from J; bases not matched to a gene: 13. The CDR3 length is 19 residues. Germline values: CDR1 SGHTA, CDR2 FQGTGA. CDR3 region: CASSFRDRGDYEHNYGYTF. CDR3 nucleotide sequence: TGTGCCAGCAGCTTCCGGGACAGGGGGGACTACGAGCATAACTATGGCTACACCTTC.

The genes are TRBV12-3 or TRBV12-4 and TRBJ1-2; D uncertain. The CDR3 is 13 amino acids. The germline V and J ends were trimmed by 2 bases and 4 bases, with 8 bases remaining between them. The CDR3: CASSLMSGYGYTF. DNA for the CDR3: TGTGCCAGCAGTTTAATGTCGGGCTATGGCTACACCTTC.

The rearrangement links TRBV10-3 to TRBJ2-7, with D perhaps matching TRBD1 or TRBD2 (5 bases each). Germline lookup yields CDR1 ENHRY and CDR2 SYGVKD. The CDR3 is 14 residues long. V was cut by 6 bases and J by 5 bases, with 17 bases left in between. The CDR3 spells CAISGTGSDHEQYF. The CDR3 coding sequence is TGTGCCATCAGCGGGACGGGGTCCGACCACGAGCAGTACTTC.

This clonotype was seen more than once but under ten times. The chain joins TRBV6-4 to TRBJ2-2, with TRBD1 matching over 7 bases. The CDR3 totals 15 residues. Germline V gene lookup returns CDR1 MRHNA and CDR2 SNTAGT. V shed 8 bases and J 0 bases; nucleotides not matched to a gene: 6. CDR3 sequence reads: CASSRDSPNTGELFF. The DNA of the CDR3 is TGTGCCAGCTCCCGGGACAGCCCGAACACCGGGGAGCTGTTTTTT.

The chain links TRBV9 to TRBJ1-1; the D gene is possibly TRBD1 (6 bases). Germline CDR1 and CDR2: SGDLS and YYNGEE. V dropped 3 bases and J dropped 1 base, with 16 bases sitting between them. This CDR3 comprises 16 residues. The DNA for the CDR3 is TGTGCCAGCAGCGCGGAGCCGGGACAAAGGAACACTGAAGCTTTCTTT. Protein sequence: CASSAEPGQRNTEAFF. Variable domain in full (rest from reference TRBV9 and TRBJ1-1): DSGVTQTPKHLITATGQRVTLRCSPRSGDLSVYWYQQSLDQGLQFLIQYYNGEERAKGNILERFSAQQFPDLHSELNLSSLELGDSALYFCASSAEPGQRNTEAFFGQGTRLTVV.

This clonotype occurred many times. The rearrangement joins TRBV19 to TRBJ1-4; D may be TRBD1 (6 bases). The CDR3 extends over 16 amino acids. Germline CDR1 reads LNHDA; CDR2 reads SQIVND (reference sequence). V was pared by 3 bases and J by 2 bases, with 13 bases between. The CDR3 nucleotides read TGTGCCAGTAGTATGATGGGGGCGCGGACTAATGAAAAACTGTTTTTT. Protein product: CASSMMGARTNEKLFF.

Regarding this clonotype: A clone one base away is much larger, so this may be a read error. The gene calls are TRBV7-9 and TRBJ1-2, with 8 bases matching TRBD1. CDR3 length: 14 residues. CDR1 is SEHNR, CDR2 FQNEAQ, per germline (reference sequence). The CDR3 region has the DNA TGTGCCAGCAGCGACGGACAGGGTGACTATGGCTTCACCTTC. Translating it yields CASSDGQGDYGFTF.

The chain uses TRBV5-1 and TRBJ2-3; 12 bases are a match to TRBD2. CDR3 length: 19 amino acids. V lost 3 bases, J lost 0 bases, and 11 bases stayed unmatched. Germline V CDR1 and CDR2: SGHRS, YFSETQ. CDR3 in DNA: TGCGCCAGCAGCTCCGGACTAGCGGGGCTAATACGCAGCACAGATACGCAGTATTTT. It codes for CASSSGLAGLIRSTDTQYF.

In this sample, this clonotype turned up many times. The V gene is TRBV10-2, the J gene TRBJ1-5; possibly TRBD1 for D (5 bases). Per the germline V gene, CDR1 is WSHSY and CDR2 is SAAADI. Trimming took off 7 bases at V and 0 bases at J, with 7 bases between the two ends. The CDR3 covers 13 residues. This CDR3 reads CASTQGSNQPQHF. As DNA, the CDR3 is TGCGCCAGCACTCAGGGTAGCAATCAGCCCCAGCATTTT.

This sequence joins TRBV7-2 and TRBJ1-6; possible D gene TRBD1, 5 bases. Trimming cost V 6 bases and J 7 bases, with 19 bases left between them. The germline gives CDR1 SGHTA, CDR2 FQGNSA. This CDR3 has 16 residues. CDR3 DNA: TGTGCCAGCAGTTACCTCGGGACCCTGAGCAATTCACCCCTCCACTTT. Amino acid sequence: CASSYLGTLSNSPLHF.

This clonotype turned up a few times. This chain joins TRBV6-5 and TRBJ1-4, with D uncertain. The germline gives CDR1 MNHEY, CDR2 SVGAGI. CDR3 length: 14 amino acids. V dropped 4 bases and J dropped 2 bases, with 8 bases sitting between them. CDR3 region: CASSLGHTNEKLFF. The CDR3 DNA reads TGTGCCAGCAGTTTGGGTCACACTAATGAAAAACTGTTTTTT.

The J gene is TRBJ2-1, the V gene TRBV7-3; the match to TRBD2 covers 11 bases. The J segment lost 1 base and the V segment lost 6 bases, leaving 5 bases of the junction unmatched. The CDR3 totals 16 residues. Germline CDR1 is SGHTA and CDR2 is FQGTGA. The CDR3 DNA reads TGTGCCAGCAGTCCACTAGCGGGAGCGTCCTACAATGAGCAGTTCTTC. It translates to CASSPLAGASYNEQFF. Combining the CDR3 with reference TRBV7-3 and TRBJ2-1 gives the whole variable domain GAGVSQTPSNKVTEKGKYVELRCDPISGHTALYWYRQSLGQGPEFLIYFQGTGAADDSGLPNDRFFAVRPEGSVSTLKIQRTERGDSAVYLCASSPLAGASYNEQFFGPGTRLTVL.

This clonotype was seen only a few times. The rearrangement links TRBV7-9 to TRBJ1-4, with D maybe TRBD1 (5 bases). The CDR3 has 15 amino acids. V lost 1 base and J 7 bases, leaving 13 bases between the germline ends. The germline V gene has CDR1 SEHNR and CDR2 FQNEAQ (reference sequence). In DNA, the CDR3 is TGTGCCAGCAGCTTAGGGGGCAGGGCGACTGAAAAACTGTTTTTT. Translated, it gives CASSLGGRATEKLFF. The variable domain in full, with the rest retrieved from reference TRBV7-9 and TRBJ1-4, is DTGVSQNPRHKITKRGQNVTFRCDPISEHNRLYWYRQTLGQGPEFLTYFQNEAQLEKSRLLSDRFSAERPKGSFSTLEIQRTEQGDSAMYLCASSLGGRATEKLFFGSGTQLSVL.

This clonotype was picked up many times. V usage is TRBV5-5 and J usage is TRBJ2-5; D is perhaps TRBD1 (5 bases). The CDR3 runs 15 residues. Germline V gene data show CDR1 as SGHKS and CDR2 as YYEKEE (reference sequence). Between the trimmed V and J ends, which lost 4 bases and 3 bases, there was a span of 16 bases. The CDR3 region has the DNA TGTGCCAGCAGCATGGACATCAACGCAGAAGAGACCCAGTACTTC. Protein: CASSMDINAEETQYF.

This clonotype was counted a few times. V is TRBV30 and J is TRBJ1-3; no reliable D call. CDR1 is GTSNPN and CDR2 is SVGIG in the germline V gene (reference sequence). The V and J ends lost 5 bases and 1 base respectively, with 9 bases between them. The length of the CDR3 is 13 residues. DNA for the CDR3: TGTGCCTGGTTAGGGCTGTCTGGAAACACCATATATTTT. Its protein is CAWLGLSGNTIYF.

On this clonotype itself: This may stem from a read error, because a much larger clone lies one nucleotide away. V usage is TRBV6-6 and J usage is TRBJ2-5; tentatively, D is TRBD1 (6 bases). The CDR3 runs 15 residues. Trimming removed 6 bases at V and 0 bases at J, with 14 bases between. The germline V gene has CDR1 MNHNY and CDR2 SVGAGI (reference sequence). CDR3 nucleotides: TGTGCCAGCAGCGGACAGTATTCGTACCAAGAGACCCAGTACTTC. Its translation: CASSGQYSYQETQYF.

The chain has TRBV12-5 and TRBJ1-2, with D possibly being TRBD1 (6 bases). CDR3 length equals 12 residues. Trimming left V 1 base short and J 6 bases short, with 6 bases between. Germline values: CDR1 LGHNT, CDR2 FRNRAP. The CDR3 reads CASGLDRDGYTF. The DNA of the CDR3 is TGTGCTAGTGGTTTGGACAGGGATGGCTACACCTTC.

In nucleotides, the CDR3 is TGTGCCAGCAGCCTTCTAACTAGGGGTGAGCAGTTCTTC. It codes for CASSLLTRGEQFF. This chain links TRBV2 with TRBJ2-7; D possibly matches TRBD1 or TRBD2 (5 bases each). The J call may be in error: the DNA end matches TRBJ2-1 better. CDR3 length equals 13 residues. Germline CDR1 SNHLY, CDR2 FYNNEI.

This clonotype was found a few times. V and J are TRBV12-3 or TRBV12-4 and TRBJ2-2; TRBD1 agrees at 7 bases. With 4 bases clipped from V and 5 bases from J, the junction kept 16 bases outside the gene matches. The CDR3 runs to 18 residues. The CDR3 sequence is CASSSKSTGDERTGELFF. The CDR3 bases are TGTGCCAGCAGTTCGAAAAGTACAGGGGATGAGAGGACCGGGGAGCTGTTTTTT.

This clonotype was counted ten times or more. This chain joins TRBV2 and TRBJ1-5; no clear D gene. There are 14 residues in the CDR3. The V end lost 5 bases, the J end lost 2 bases, and 10 bases lay between the germline ends. Germline V gene lookup returns CDR1 SNHLY and CDR2 FYNNEI. This CDR3 is CASSRGLGNQPQHF. For the CDR3, the DNA is TGTGCCAGCAGTCGCGGTCTAGGCAATCAGCCCCAGCATTTT.

As regards this clonotype: One base away lies a much larger clone, so this may be a sequencing read error. The V gene is TRBV20-1, the J gene TRBJ1-2; 8 bases align to TRBD1. The V gene's germline CDR1 is DFQATT and CDR2 SNEGSKA (reference sequence). Trimming removed 6 bases from V and 8 bases from J; junction bases left unmatched: 14. The CDR3 covers 14 residues. CDR3 bases: TGCAGTGCCACCCTGGGCAGGGGGCTAAAGGGCTACACCTTC. Its protein is CSATLGRGLKGYTF.